Here is one T cell receptor beta chain with its context. Antigen unknown. The CDR3 covers 13 residues. The V and J ends lost 2 bases and 6 bases respectively, with 10 bases between them. The germline gives CDR1 KGHSH, CDR2 LQKENI. These data come from a study of cytomegalovirus exposure and HLA in healthy donors. Study findings and constraints: Upon later analysis, HLA-associated TCR beta chains proved more clonally expanded than other, equally common chains. Presence/absence analyses rested on an assumption that sequencing depth was roughly uniform across donors.

This PCR relied on a set of 60 Vbeta primers and 13 Jbeta primers. Generated by immunoSEQ multiplex PCR, the TCRdb table keeps only in-frame clones and is missing some. In the table there are 100,000 to 150,000 clones, about 74% of which are singletons. The sequenced material came from PBMCs. This sequence joins TRBV18 and TRBJ1-2; D is undetermined. This TCR came from a woman in her fifties or sixties in good health and CMV-seropositive. The CDR3 here is CASSPGEGDGYTF. CDR3 nucleotides: TGTGCCAGCTCACCAGGGGAGGGTGATGGCTACACCTTC.